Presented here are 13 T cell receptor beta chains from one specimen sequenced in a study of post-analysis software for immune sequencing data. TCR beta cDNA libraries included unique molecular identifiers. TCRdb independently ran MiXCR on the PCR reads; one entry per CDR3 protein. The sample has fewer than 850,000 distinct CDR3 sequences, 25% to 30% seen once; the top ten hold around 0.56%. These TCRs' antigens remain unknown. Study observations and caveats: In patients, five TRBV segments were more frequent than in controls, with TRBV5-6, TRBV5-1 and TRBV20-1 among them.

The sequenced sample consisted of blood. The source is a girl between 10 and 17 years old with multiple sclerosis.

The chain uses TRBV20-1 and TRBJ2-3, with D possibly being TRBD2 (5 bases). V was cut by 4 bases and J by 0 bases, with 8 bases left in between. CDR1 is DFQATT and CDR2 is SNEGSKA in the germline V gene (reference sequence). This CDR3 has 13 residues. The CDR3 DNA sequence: TGCAGTGCTATTAGCGACAGCACAGATACGCAGTATTTT. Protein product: CSAISDSTDTQYF.

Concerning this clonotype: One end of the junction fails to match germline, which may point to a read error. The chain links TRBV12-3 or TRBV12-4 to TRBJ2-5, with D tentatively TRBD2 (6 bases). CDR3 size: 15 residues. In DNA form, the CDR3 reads TGTACCAGCAGCCCCTGGTTTGGGGGGCAAGAGACCCAGTACTTC. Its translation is CTSSPWFGGQETQYF.

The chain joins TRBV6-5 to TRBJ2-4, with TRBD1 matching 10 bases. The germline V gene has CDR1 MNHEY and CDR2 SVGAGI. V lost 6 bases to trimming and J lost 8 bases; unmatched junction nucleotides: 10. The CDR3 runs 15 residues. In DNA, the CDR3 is TGTGCCAGCAGCCCAACGGGGACAGGGGCCCACATTCAGTACTTC. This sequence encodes CASSPTGTGAHIQYF.

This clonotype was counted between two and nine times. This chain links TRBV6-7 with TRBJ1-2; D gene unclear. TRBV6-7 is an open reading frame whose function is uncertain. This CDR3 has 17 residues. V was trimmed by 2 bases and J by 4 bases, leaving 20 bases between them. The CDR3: CASSYPPTRENVYGYTF. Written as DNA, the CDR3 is TGTGCCAGCAGTTACCCACCGACCCGGGAGAACGTCTATGGCTACACCTTC.

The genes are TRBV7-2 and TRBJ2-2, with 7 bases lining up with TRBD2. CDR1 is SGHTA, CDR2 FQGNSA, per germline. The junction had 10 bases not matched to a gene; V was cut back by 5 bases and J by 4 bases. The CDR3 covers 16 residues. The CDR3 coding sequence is TGTGCCAGCAGCCAGAACGGCGGGAGATCCACCGGGGAGCTGTTTTTT. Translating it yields CASSQNGGRSTGELFF. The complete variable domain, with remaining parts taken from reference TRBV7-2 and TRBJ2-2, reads GAGVSQSPSNKVTEKGKDVELRCDPISGHTALYWYRQSLGQGLEFLIYFQGNSAPDKSGLPSDRFSAERTGGSVSTLTIQRTQQEDSAVYLCASSQNGGRSTGELFFGEGSRLTVL.

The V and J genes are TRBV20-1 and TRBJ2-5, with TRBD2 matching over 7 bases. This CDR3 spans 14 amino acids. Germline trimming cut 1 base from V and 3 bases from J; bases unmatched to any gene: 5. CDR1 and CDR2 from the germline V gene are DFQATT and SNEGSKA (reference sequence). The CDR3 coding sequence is TGCAGTGCTAGAGTGCCTAGCGGCGAAGAGACCCAGTACTTC. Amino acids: CSARVPSGEETQYF.

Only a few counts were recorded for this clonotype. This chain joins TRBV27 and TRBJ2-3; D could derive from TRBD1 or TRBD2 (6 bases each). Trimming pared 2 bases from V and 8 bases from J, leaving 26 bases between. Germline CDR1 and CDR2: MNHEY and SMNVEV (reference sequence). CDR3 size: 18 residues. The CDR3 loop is CASSLRRFRGPGRGTQYF. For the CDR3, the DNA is TGTGCCAGCAGTTTAAGACGCTTTCGGGGGCCCGGGCGAGGTACGCAGTATTTT.

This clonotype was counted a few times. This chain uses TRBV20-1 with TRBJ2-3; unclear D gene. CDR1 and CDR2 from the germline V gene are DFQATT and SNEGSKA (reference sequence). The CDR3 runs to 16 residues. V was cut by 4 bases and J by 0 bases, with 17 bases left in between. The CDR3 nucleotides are TGCAGTGCTACGTTTTGGCTAAGTTCTAGCACAGATACGCAGTATTTT. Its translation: CSATFWLSSSTDTQYF.

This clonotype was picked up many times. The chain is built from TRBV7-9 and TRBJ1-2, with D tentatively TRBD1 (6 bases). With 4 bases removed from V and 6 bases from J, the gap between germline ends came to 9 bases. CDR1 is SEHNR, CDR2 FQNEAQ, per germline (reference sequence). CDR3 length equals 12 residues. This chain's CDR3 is CASSSRGNGYTF. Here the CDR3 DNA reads TGTGCCAGCAGCTCCAGGGGAAATGGCTACACCTTC.

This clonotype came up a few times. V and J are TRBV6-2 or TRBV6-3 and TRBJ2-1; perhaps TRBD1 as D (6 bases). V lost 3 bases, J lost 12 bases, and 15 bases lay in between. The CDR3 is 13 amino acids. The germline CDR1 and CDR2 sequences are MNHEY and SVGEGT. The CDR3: CASSYIPDSWQFF. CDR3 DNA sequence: TGTGCCAGCAGTTATATCCCGGACAGTTGGCAGTTCTTC.

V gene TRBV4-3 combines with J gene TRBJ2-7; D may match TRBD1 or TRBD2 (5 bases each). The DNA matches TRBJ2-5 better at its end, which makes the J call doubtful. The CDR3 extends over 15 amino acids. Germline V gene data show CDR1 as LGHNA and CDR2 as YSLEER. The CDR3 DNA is TGCGCCAGCAGCCAAGAGGAAAGAGGGGTTGAGACCCAGTACTTC. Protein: CASSQEERGVETQYF.

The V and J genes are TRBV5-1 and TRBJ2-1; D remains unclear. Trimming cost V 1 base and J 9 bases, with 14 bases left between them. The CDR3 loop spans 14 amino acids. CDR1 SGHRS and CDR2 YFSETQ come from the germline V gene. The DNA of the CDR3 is TGCGCCAGCAGCTTGTTAGGGCAGGACGGTGAGCAGTTCTTC. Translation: CASSLLGQDGEQFF.

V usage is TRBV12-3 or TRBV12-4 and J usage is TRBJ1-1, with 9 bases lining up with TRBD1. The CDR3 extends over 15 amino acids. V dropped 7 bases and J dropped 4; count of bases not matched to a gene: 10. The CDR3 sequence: CASTSGTGRFTEAFF. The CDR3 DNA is TGTGCCAGCACCTCCGGGACAGGGAGATTCACTGAAGCTTTCTTT.